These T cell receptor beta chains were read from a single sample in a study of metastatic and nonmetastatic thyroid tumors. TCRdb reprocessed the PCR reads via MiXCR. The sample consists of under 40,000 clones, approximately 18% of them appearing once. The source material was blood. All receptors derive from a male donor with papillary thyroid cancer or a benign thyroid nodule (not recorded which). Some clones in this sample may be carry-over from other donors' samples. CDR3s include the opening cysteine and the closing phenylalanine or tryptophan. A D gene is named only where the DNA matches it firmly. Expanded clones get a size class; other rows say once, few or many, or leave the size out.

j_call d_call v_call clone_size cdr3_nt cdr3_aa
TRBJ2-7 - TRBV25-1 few TGTGCCAGCAGTGAAATCAGCTACGAGCAGTACTTC CASSEISYEQYF
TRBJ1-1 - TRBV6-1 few TGTGCCAGCAACTCCCACCCGAGGGCCGCGGCGAACACTGAAGATTTCTTT CASNSHPRAAANTEDFF
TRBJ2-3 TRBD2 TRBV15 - TGTGCCACCAGTGAGCAGACTAGCGGCACAGATACGCAGTATTTT CATSEQTSGTDTQYF
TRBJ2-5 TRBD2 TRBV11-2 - TGTGCCAGCAGCCCTGCGTTACTAGCGGTGGGGCAGGCGGAGACCCAGTACTTC CASSPALLAVGQAETQYF
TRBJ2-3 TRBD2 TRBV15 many TGTGCCACCAGCAGAGACGTAGCGGGAGGGCTGATGACGCAGTATTTT CATSRDVAGGLMTQYF
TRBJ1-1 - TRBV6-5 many TGTGCCAGCAGTTACTCGGACAGGAACACTGAAGCTTTCTTT CASSYSDRNTEAFF
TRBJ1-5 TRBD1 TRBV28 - TGTGCCAGCAGTAAGGACAGGGTGACTTACCAGCCCCAGCATTTT CASSKDRVTYQPQHF
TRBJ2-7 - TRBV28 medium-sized TGTGCCAGCAGCTCACAGGTTCGCGGGAAGCAGTACTTC CASSSQVRGKQYF
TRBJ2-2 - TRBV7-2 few TGTGCCAGCAGCTTAGAGGGCGCCGGGGAGCTGTTTTTT CASSLEGAGELFF
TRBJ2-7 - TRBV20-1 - TGCAGTGCGGGGGTGTCCTTATCCCAGGGCGAGCAGTACTTC CSAGVSLSQGEQYF
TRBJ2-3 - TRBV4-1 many TGCGCCAGCAGCCCCTGGGATAGTCCAGATACGCAGTATTTT CASSPWDSPDTQYF
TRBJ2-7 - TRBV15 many TGTGCCACCAGCAGTAGGGCAGGGTTAGTCTACGAGCAGTACTTC CATSSRAGLVYEQYF
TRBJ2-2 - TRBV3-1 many TGTGCCAGCAGCCAACATTGGGAGCTGTTTTTT CASSQHWELFF
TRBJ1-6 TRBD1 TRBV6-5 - TGTGCCAGCAGTCCCCAACCGCACCGACAGGGCTGGAATTCACCCCTCCACTTT CASSPQPHRQGWNSPLHF
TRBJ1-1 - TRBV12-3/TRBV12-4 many TGTGCCAGCAGGTGGAGCACTGAAGCTTTCTTT CASRWSTEAFF
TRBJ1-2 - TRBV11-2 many TGTGCCAGCAGCCCCAGCAGCCACTATGGCTACACCTTC CASSPSSHYGYTF
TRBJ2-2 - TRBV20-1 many TGCAGTGCTTCTAGTGGGCGGGGCACCGGGGAGCTGTTTTTT CSASSGRGTGELFF
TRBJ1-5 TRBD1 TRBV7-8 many TGTGCCAGCAGTCGAGGACAGGGAAGTCAGCCCCAACATTTT CASSRGQGSQPQHF
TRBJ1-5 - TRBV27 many TGTGCCAGCAGTCCGCACGTTTATAGCAATCAGCCCCAGCATTTT CASSPHVYSNQPQHF
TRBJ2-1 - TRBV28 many TGTGCCAGCAGTTTAAGGTGGGAGTCTTACAATGAGCAGTTCTTC CASSLRWESYNEQFF
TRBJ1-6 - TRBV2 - TGTGCCAGCAGTGGGGCGTTGGCGGGTAGTTCACCCCTCCACTTT CASSGALAGSSPLHF
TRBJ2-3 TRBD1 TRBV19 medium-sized TGTGCCAGCATAGGGGGCAGGTTACAAGATACGCAGTATTTT CASIGGRLQDTQYF
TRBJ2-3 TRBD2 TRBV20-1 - TGCAGTTTACTCAGGCGGGAGACGGGGGCAGATACGCAGTATTTT CSLLRRETGADTQYF
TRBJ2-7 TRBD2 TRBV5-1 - TGCGCCAGCAGCCGATTCCGAGCCTCGGGACCGCTAGCGGGAGTCGGCGAGCAGTACTTC CASSRFRASGPLAGVGEQYF
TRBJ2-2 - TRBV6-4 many TGTGCCAGCAGTGACGGCCAGCCGGGCACCGGGGAGCTGTTTTTT CASSDGQPGTGELFF
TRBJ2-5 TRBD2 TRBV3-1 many TGTGCCAGCAGCCAAGATCGCAGCGGGACCAACCAAGAGACCCAGTACTTC CASSQDRSGTNQETQYF
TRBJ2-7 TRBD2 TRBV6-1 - TGTGCCATCGGGACTATCGGTATAATCTACGAGCAGTACTTC CAIGTIGIIYEQYF
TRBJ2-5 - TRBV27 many TGTGCCAGCAGTTATGTCGGCGGTGTAGAGACCCAGTACTTC CASSYVGGVETQYF
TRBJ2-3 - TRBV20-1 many TGCAGTGCTAGACCTCCACAGCGGGCTCATACGCAGTATTTT CSARPPQRAHTQYF
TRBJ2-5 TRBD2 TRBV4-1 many TGCGCCAGCAGCCAAGCTGGTCCAATAGCGGGAGTGGAGACCCAGTACTTC CASSQAGPIAGVETQYF
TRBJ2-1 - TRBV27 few TGTGACAGCAGTACCACCGGGCTAGCGACCGCGGATGAGCAGTTCTTC CDSSTTGLATADEQFF
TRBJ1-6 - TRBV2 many TGTGCCAGCAGATGGACAGTTTTATTTGGGTCACCCCTCCACTTT CASRWTVLFGSPLHF
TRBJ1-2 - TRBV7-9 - TGTGCCAGCAGCCCCCAAGGTCCGGGGCTAAAAAGCTACACCTTC CASSPQGPGLKSYTF
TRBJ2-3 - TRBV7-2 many TGTGCCAGCAGCTCCTATCAAATAACGACGGATACGCAGTATTTT CASSSYQITTDTQYF
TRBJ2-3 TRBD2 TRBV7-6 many TGTGCCAGCAGCTTATTGCCTAGCGGGGGCCACAGCACAGATACGCAGTATTTT CASSLLPSGGHSTDTQYF
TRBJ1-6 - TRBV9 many TGTGCCAGCAGCGTCGGCCCCCAGAATTCACCCCTCCACTTT CASSVGPQNSPLHF
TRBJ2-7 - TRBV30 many TGTGCCTGGGAGACAGGGACTAGCTACGAGCAGTACTTC CAWETGTSYEQYF
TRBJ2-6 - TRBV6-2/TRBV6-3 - TGTGCCAGCAGTTACTCGTCAGGGGCCGCAAAATCTGGGGCCAACGTCCTGACTTTC CASSYSSGAAKSGANVLTF
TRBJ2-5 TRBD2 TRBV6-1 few TGTGCCAGCAGTCCCACGACTAGCGGGATAGCGAAGACCCAGTACTTC CASSPTTSGIAKTQYF
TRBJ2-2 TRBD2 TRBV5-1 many TGCGCCAGCAGCCTCCAGCGGGAGTTGAGCGGGGAGCTGTTTTTT CASSLQRELSGELFF
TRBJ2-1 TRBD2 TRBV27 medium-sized TGTGCCAGCAGTCGGGCCCAGGTGGTAGCGGGAGCAGACAATGAGCAGTTCTTC CASSRAQVVAGADNEQFF
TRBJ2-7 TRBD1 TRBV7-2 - TGTGCCAGCAGCTTTGCGCGGGACAGGGCCTGGCGCTACGAGCAGTACTTC CASSFARDRAWRYEQYF
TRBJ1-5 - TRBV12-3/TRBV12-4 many TGTGCCAGCAGTTTTGCCGGGAGGGGGAACAATCAGCCCCAGCATTTT CASSFAGRGNNQPQHF
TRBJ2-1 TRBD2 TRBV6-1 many TGTGCCAGCAGTCCTTTAAGCGGGGACTCCTACAATGAGCAGTTCTTC CASSPLSGDSYNEQFF
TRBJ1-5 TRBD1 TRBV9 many TGTGCCAGCAGCGCGTCGACAGGGAGAGATCAGCCCCAGCATTTT CASSASTGRDQPQHF
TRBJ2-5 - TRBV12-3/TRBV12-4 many TGTGCCAGCAGTTTAACGGGGACGATGAAGACCCAGTACTTC CASSLTGTMKTQYF
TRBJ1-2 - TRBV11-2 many TGTGCCAGCAGCTTGGACGGGGGGCACGGCTACACCTTC CASSLDGGHGYTF
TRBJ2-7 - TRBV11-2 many TGTGCCAGCAGCTTAGCGGGATCCTACGAGCAGTACTTC CASSLAGSYEQYF
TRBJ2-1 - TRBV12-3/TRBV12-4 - TGTGCCAGCCGTTCCAGCTCCTACAATGAGCAGTTCTTC CASRSSSYNEQFF
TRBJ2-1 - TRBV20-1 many TGCAGTGCTAGAGGCGGGGGCCGAACCTACAATGAGCAGTTCTTC CSARGGGRTYNEQFF
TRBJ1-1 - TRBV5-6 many TGTGCCAGCAGCTCGCGGGTAGGGAGCACTGAAGCTTTCTTT CASSSRVGSTEAFF
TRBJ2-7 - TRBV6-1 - TGTGCCAGCAGGGGGTCGGGCACCGAGCAGTACTTC CASRGSGTEQYF
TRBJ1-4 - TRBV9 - TGTGCCAGCAGCTTAGGTGTATGGAGAGACGAAAAACTGTTTTTT CASSLGVWRDEKLFF
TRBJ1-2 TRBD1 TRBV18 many TGTGCCAGCTCACAGACAGGGCTGGGTAACTATGGCTACACCTTC CASSQTGLGNYGYTF
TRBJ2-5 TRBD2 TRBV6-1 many TGTGCCAGCAGTCACCAAGCGGGAGCCGTTGAGACCCAGTACTTC CASSHQAGAVETQYF
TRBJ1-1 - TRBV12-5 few TGTGCTAGTTGTTTGGTACTCTACGACACTCTGAGCACTGAAGCTTTCTTT CASCLVLYDTLSTEAFF